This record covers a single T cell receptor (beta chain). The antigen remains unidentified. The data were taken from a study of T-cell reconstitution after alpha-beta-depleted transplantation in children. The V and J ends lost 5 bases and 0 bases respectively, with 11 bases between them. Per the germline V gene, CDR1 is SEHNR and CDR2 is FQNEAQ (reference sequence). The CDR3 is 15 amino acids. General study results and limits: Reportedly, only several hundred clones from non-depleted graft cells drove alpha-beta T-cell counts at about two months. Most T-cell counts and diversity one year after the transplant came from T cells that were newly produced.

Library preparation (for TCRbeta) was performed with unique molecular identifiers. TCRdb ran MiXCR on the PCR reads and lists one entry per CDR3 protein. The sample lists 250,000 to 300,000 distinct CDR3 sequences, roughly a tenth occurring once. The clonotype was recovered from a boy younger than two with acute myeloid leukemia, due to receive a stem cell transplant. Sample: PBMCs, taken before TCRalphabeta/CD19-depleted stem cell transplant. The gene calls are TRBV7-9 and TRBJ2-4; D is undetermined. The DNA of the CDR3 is TGTGCCAGCAGCGATCCCGGGTTAGCCAAAAACATTCAGTACTTC. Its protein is CASSDPGLAKNIQYF.